This is a list of T cell receptor beta chains from one sample in a study of blood T cell repertoires in COVID-19. Produced via immunoSEQ multiplex PCR; TCRdb's table is partial and in-frame only. Of about 99,000 clones listed, about four fifths are singletons. The sequenced sample consisted of peripheral blood. The receptors were sampled from a man aged 55 to 70 with acute or convalescent COVID-19. CDR3s leave out the opening cysteine and the closing phenylalanine or tryptophan. Size tells how often a clone was seen (once, few, many) or the class of an expanded clone, and some rows leave it out.

TRBV9	NA	TRBJ1-1	ASSVRQTNTEAF
TRBV7-6	NA	TRBJ2-1	ASSFQREDEQF
TRBV18	once	TRBJ1-5	ASSPGQGDQPQH
TRBV27	few	TRBJ1-5	ASSALGLSNQPQH
TRBV21-1	NA	TRBJ1-1	ASSPRFKGGGTEAF
TRBV30	NA	TRBJ1-2	AWSEGQFYGYT
TRBV5-5	NA	TRBJ2-1	ASSAGLAVSYNEQF
TRBV5-4	NA	TRBJ2-1	ASSFFSGRAYNEQF
TRBV28	NA	TRBJ1-1	ASRPGQGTEAF
TRBV18	NA	TRBJ2-3	ASSLGLAGADTQY
TRBV5-1	NA	TRBJ1-6	ASSQGTASTLH
TRBV7-9	NA	TRBJ1-2	ASSSGTGDTYGYT
TRBV3-1/TRBV3-2	NA	TRBJ1-2	ASSPRGQGNGYT
TRBV19	NA	TRBJ2-2	ASTPRLNTGELF
TRBV10-3	NA	TRBJ1-2	AISESARGIDGYT
TRBV3-1/TRBV3-2	NA	TRBJ1-1	ASSQGNHRGDVYTEAF
TRBV7-9	NA	TRBJ2-3	ASSRTATSSSTDTQY
TRBV19	once	TRBJ2-2	ASSSPGRGTGELF
TRBV5-6	NA	TRBJ2-3	ASSLSIAGFGTDTQY
TRBV10-3	NA	TRBJ1-5	AIRGQDDQPQH
TRBV10-2	NA	TRBJ2-1	ASSESSAGLGQF
TRBV18	NA	TRBJ1-1	ASSTGNTEAF
TRBV28	once	TRBJ1-2	ASSETSDYGYT
TRBV7-9	NA	TRBJ2-5	ASSLVAGRQETQY
TRBV7-2	NA	TRBJ2-3	ASSLAPVFITDTQY
TRBV11-3	NA	TRBJ2-4	ASGSNRGYPEY
TRBV29-1	many	TRBJ2-1	SVARDTNYNEQF
TRBV11-3	NA	TRBJ2-3	ASSLADTQY
TRBV11-2	NA	TRBJ1-1	ASSLGRGQGATEAF
TRBV6-6	NA	TRBJ1-3	ASSPQRSGEQRGNTIY
TRBV27	once	TRBJ2-3	ASGEAGYTDTQY
TRBV7-9	few	TRBJ2-7	ASSSQGAFHYEQY
TRBV29-1	NA	TRBJ1-2	SVKPGQLYGYT
TRBV24-1	NA	TRBJ2-7	ATSDPTGTGPSEQY
TRBV24-1	NA	TRBJ1-3	ATSDQLAERLTSGNTIY
TRBV10-3	once	TRBJ2-6	AISFRETGYGANVLT
TRBV10-2	NA	TRBJ1-5	ASTRIANQPQH
TRBV21-1	once	TRBJ2-1	ASSDRAGGSSYNEQF
TRBV5-1	few	TRBJ1-3	ASRRGGSEDTIY
TRBV5-1	NA	TRBJ1-2	ASSLETGRTSYT
TRBV6-2/TRBV6-3	NA	TRBJ2-1	ASSPRQLSYNEQF
TRBV5-1	NA	TRBJ1-1	ASSLAQLNTEAF
TRBV28	NA	TRBJ1-4	ASTQKGQKLF
TRBV2	NA	TRBJ1-1	ASRLLKNTEAF
TRBV7-9	NA	TRBJ1-4	ASSFGDRDNEKLF
TRBV2	NA	TRBJ1-1	ASSPSSTEAF
TRBV7-9	NA	TRBJ1-2	ASSLRGTGGLDGYT
TRBV7-9	NA	TRBJ2-5	ASSLGTAIQETQY
TRBV24-1	NA	TRBJ2-1	ATSPRSGLAAYNEQF
TRBV27	once	TRBJ2-5	ASSLGGSARQY
TRBV4-3	NA	TRBJ2-3	ASSSRTSTDTQY